This T cell receptor beta chain was retrieved from a study of cytomegalovirus exposure and HLA in healthy donors. This clone was observed a few times. Deletions cut 3 bases from V and 1 base from J, with 7 bases between. Germline V CDR1 and CDR2: SGDLS, YYNGEE. CDR3 length: 13 amino acids. PCR involved 60 Vbeta and 13 Jbeta primers. Assay: immunoSEQ multiplex PCR; the TCRdb copy retains only in-frame clones and omits some. The sample contains roughly 150,000 clones, roughly 85% of which appear only once. Donors sampled were nominally healthy, though unrecorded immune exposures were likely. What was sequenced was PBMCs. This rearrangement joins TRBV9 to TRBJ1-1, with D possibly matching TRBD1 (6 bases). The clonotype originates from a male donor in good health and CMV-seropositive. CDR3 in amino acids: CASSETGNTEAFF. The CDR3 DNA follows: TGTGCCAGCAGCGAGACAGGGAACACTGAAGCTTTCTTT. The full variable domain, its missing parts supplied by reference TRBV9 and TRBJ1-1, is DSGVTQTPKHLITATGQRVTLRCSPRSGDLSVYWYQQSLDQGLQFLIQYYNGEERAKGNILERFSAQQFPDLHSELNLSSLELGDSALYFCASSETGNTEAFFGQGTRLTVV.